The clone carrying this T cell receptor (beta chain) was picked up many times. The antigen is not known. Germline V gives CDR1 MNHNS, CDR2 SASEGT. The CDR3 totals 14 residues. The V and J ends lost 10 bases and 10 bases respectively, with 25 bases between them. This sample was included in a study of cytotoxic CD8 clonotypes in ibrutinib-treated CLL. The study's findings and limits: Clonality (at baseline) was higher than in age-matched healthy donors and tracked circulating CD8+ T-cell counts.

The repertoire was sequenced with immunoSEQ multiplex PCR; TCRdb's copy has only in-frame clones and lacks some. The data contain more than 35,000 clones, around 75% of them singletons. This clonotype was sampled from a human donor with chronic lymphocytic leukemia. Sequences were derived from PBMCs, sampled at disease progression, from a patient treated with ibrutinib. The chain has TRBV6-1 and TRBJ1-1; perhaps TRBD1 as D (6 bases). The CDR3 region has the DNA TGTGCCAACTCGGTTGCAGGTGGGCAGGGGCGAGCTTTCTTT. It codes for CANSVAGGQGRAFF.